The 20 T cell receptor beta chains in this list originate from one sample, sequenced in a study of blood T cell repertoires in COVID-19. The protocol was immunoSEQ multiplex PCR, while the TCRdb copy is restricted to in-frame clones and leaves out a portion. Of about 24,000 clones in the sample, around 90% were seen once. Input material: peripheral blood. The receptors originated from a woman between 65 and 79 years old with active COVID-19.

The chain has TRBV11-1 and TRBJ1-5; weak D call: TRBD1 (6 bases). The CDR3 is made up of 13 amino acids. Germline loops: CDR1 SGHAT, CDR2 FQDESV (reference sequence). Trimming cost V 5 bases and J 6 bases, with 11 bases left between them. The chain's CDR3 is CASSRGRGQPQHF. In nucleotides, the CDR3 is TGTGCCAGCAGCCGCGGCAGGGGTCAGCCCCAGCATTTT.

This rearrangement joins TRBV5-1 to TRBJ1-5, with D unresolved. Trimming stripped 0 bases from V and 3 bases from J, with 7 bases between. CDR3 length: 14 amino acids. The V gene's germline CDR1 is SGHRS and CDR2 YFSETQ. The CDR3 here is CASSLGGFNQPQHF. The CDR3 region has the DNA TGCGCCAGCAGCTTGGGAGGGTTCAATCAGCCCCAGCATTTT. Complete variable domain (other parts from reference TRBV5-1 and TRBJ1-5): KAGVTQTPRYLIKTRGQQVTLSCSPISGHRSVSWYQQTPGQGLQFLFEYFSETQRNKGNFPGRFSGRQFSNSRSEMNVSTLELGDSALYLCASSLGGFNQPQHFGDGTRLSIL.

This clone was counted only a few times. The rearrangement links TRBV30 to TRBJ1-3, with 10 positions matching TRBD1. CDR1 and CDR2 (germline): GTSNPN, SVGIG (reference sequence). With 8 bases clipped from V and 0 bases from J, the junction kept 1 base outside the gene matches. The CDR3 sequence is 13 residues long. This chain's CDR3 is CAGDRGSGNTIYF. CDR3 sequence (DNA): TGTGCCGGGGACAGGGGCTCTGGAAACACCATATATTTT.

This chain links TRBV30 with TRBJ1-5; weak D call: TRBD1 (5 bases). This CDR3 comprises 13 residues. Germline loops: CDR1 GTSNPN, CDR2 SVGIG (reference sequence). V shed 0 bases and J shed 6 bases, with 9 bases lying between them. The CDR3 spells CAWSVTQGQPQHF. CDR3 sequence (DNA): TGTGCCTGGAGTGTAACCCAGGGTCAGCCCCAGCATTTT.

The chain combines TRBV9 with TRBJ2-5; TRBD2 matches at 7 bases. Germline values: CDR1 SGDLS, CDR2 YYNGEE. Losses at the gene ends were 0 bases for V and 2 bases for J; bases not matched to a gene: 4. The CDR3 is 15 residues long. CDR3 in DNA: TGTGCCAGCAGCGTAGTGATCGGGGGGCAAGAGACCCAGTACTTC. It specifies CASSVVIGGQETQYF.

This chain connects TRBV25-1 to TRBJ2-7, with D maybe TRBD1 (5 bases). Germline CDR1 and CDR2: MGHDK and SYGVNS. This CDR3 spans 13 amino acids. V lost 2 bases, J lost 4 bases, and 9 bases lay in between. Here the CDR3 DNA reads TGTGCCAGCAGTGAACAGGGCCATTACGAGCAGTACTTC. This codes for CASSEQGHYEQYF.

The rearrangement joins TRBV14 to TRBJ2-7; 7 nucleotides match TRBD1. The CDR3 runs 16 residues. Trimming at V came to 0 bases and at J to 6 bases, leaving 11 bases not matched to a gene. Per germline, CDR1 SGHDN and CDR2 FVKESK. Written as DNA, the CDR3 is TGTGCCAGCAGCCAAGATAGACAGACAGGGAAAGGCGAGCAGTACTTC. It codes for CASSQDRQTGKGEQYF.

The chain recombines TRBV11-2 with TRBJ1-1; 8 bases fit TRBD1. Per the germline V gene, CDR1 is SGHAT and CDR2 is FQNNGV. V was pared by 5 bases and J by 4 bases, with 3 bases of the junction left unmatched. There are 13 residues in the CDR3. This chain's CDR3 is CASSAGQVTEAFF. Written as DNA, the CDR3 is TGTGCCAGCAGCGCGGGACAGGTCACTGAAGCTTTCTTT.

V is TRBV28 and J is TRBJ1-5; D is uncertain. Between the trimmed V and J ends, which lost 6 bases and 6 bases, there was a span of 15 bases. The CDR3 covers 14 residues. Germline V CDR1 and CDR2: MDHEN, SYDVKM. The CDR3, as DNA: TGTGCCAGCAGCAGACCGGTCGAGGGTCAGCCCCAGCATTTT. Amino acid sequence: CASSRPVEGQPQHF.

This chain connects TRBV25-1 to TRBJ2-6; D may be TRBD2 (5 bases). CDR1 is MGHDK and CDR2 is SYGVNS in the germline V gene. The V and J ends lost 5 bases and 6 bases respectively, with 17 bases between them. This CDR3 has 16 residues. In DNA, the CDR3 is TGTGCCAGCAGTCCCTCGGGAAGCACCCAGGCCAACGTCCTGACTTTC. It encodes CASSPSGSTQANVLTF.

V and J are TRBV10-2 and TRBJ2-3, with a possible D match to TRBD2 (6 bases). The germline V gene has CDR1 WSHSY and CDR2 SAAADI. The CDR3 sequence is 12 residues long. The V end was cut by 6 bases, the J end by 5 bases, with 9 bases between. In DNA, the CDR3 is TGCGCCAGCAGGGCGGAGGGAGATACGCAGTATTTT. Residues: CASRAEGDTQYF.

J is TRBJ2-5 and V is TRBV9, with D unresolved. Per the germline V gene, CDR1 is SGDLS and CDR2 is YYNGEE. There are 13 residues in the CDR3. V lost 0 bases, J lost 3 bases, and 6 bases lay in between. The CDR3 protein is CASSVGAEETQYF. The CDR3 DNA reads as TGTGCCAGCAGCGTAGGGGCAGAAGAGACCCAGTACTTC. Looking up the rest from reference TRBV9 and TRBJ2-5 gives the full variable domain: DSGVTQTPKHLITATGQRVTLRCSPRSGDLSVYWYQQSLDQGLQFLIQYYNGEERAKGNILERFSAQQFPDLHSELNLSSLELGDSALYFCASSVGAEETQYFGPGTRLLVL.

J is TRBJ1-2 and V is TRBV9; the D gene is possibly TRBD1 (5 bases). V gave up 4 bases and J gave up 9 bases, with 13 bases separating them. The germline V gene has CDR1 SGDLS and CDR2 YYNGEE. The CDR3 is 12 residues long. CDR3 sequence reads: CASSQDSFSYTF. The CDR3 DNA reads as TGTGCCAGCAGCCAAGACAGTTTTAGCTACACCTTC.

The chain carries TRBV6-4 and TRBJ1-2, with unresolved D. In germline, CDR1 is MRHNA, CDR2 SNTAGT. CDR3 length: 14 amino acids. V lost 3 bases and J 6 bases, leaving 14 bases between the germline ends. CDR3 residues: CASSESGMPHGYTF. The DNA for the CDR3 is TGTGCCAGCAGTGAATCCGGGATGCCCCATGGCTACACCTTC.

V is TRBV5-5 and J is TRBJ2-5; TRBD2 matches at 8 bases. Germline CDR1 SGHKS, CDR2 YYEKEE (reference sequence). The length of the CDR3 is 15 residues. The V segment lost 4 bases and the J segment 4 bases; nucleotides outside the gene matches: 9. The CDR3 region is CASSPPGGAGETQYF. CDR3 sequence (DNA): TGTGCCAGCAGCCCCCCGGGGGGGGCCGGAGAGACCCAGTACTTC.

The rearrangement uses TRBV18 and TRBJ2-5, with TRBD1 identical over 7 bases. The J segment lost 2 bases and the V segment lost 4 bases, leaving 7 bases of the junction unmatched. The CDR3 spans 15 residues. CDR1 and CDR2 (germline): KGHSH, LQKENI. DNA for the CDR3: TGTGCCAGCTCACGGACGTTGGGACAGCAAGAGACCCAGTACTTC. This sequence encodes CASSRTLGQQETQYF.

V and J are TRBV7-3 and TRBJ2-2; D is possibly TRBD2 (6 bases). CDR1 and CDR2 from the germline V gene are SGHTA and FQGTGA. The CDR3 consists of 14 residues. V dropped 9 bases and J dropped 4 bases, with 15 bases sitting between them. CDR3 coding DNA: TGTGCCAGTAGACTGGGAGCGGGCACCGGGGAGCTGTTTTTT. Its protein is CASRLGAGTGELFF.

The chain joins TRBV27 to TRBJ2-1; a weak D match, TRBD2 (6 bases). CDR3 length equals 15 residues. The V end was cut by 0 bases, the J end by 2 bases, with 8 bases between. CDR1 and CDR2 (germline): MNHEY, SMNVEV (reference sequence). This CDR3 is CASSLSWGAYNEQFF. The CDR3 bases are TGTGCCAGCAGTTTATCGTGGGGGGCCTACAATGAGCAGTTCTTC.

The V and J genes are TRBV25-1 and TRBJ2-3; 14 bases agree with TRBD2. CDR1 is MGHDK, CDR2 SYGVNS, per germline. The V segment lost 5 bases and the J segment 0 bases; nucleotides outside the gene matches: 7. The CDR3 sequence is 18 residues long. The CDR3 nucleotides are TGTGCCAGCAGTCCCGGGACTAGCGGGGGCCCTAGCACAGATACGCAGTATTTT. Its protein is CASSPGTSGGPSTDTQYF.

This chain joins TRBV9 and TRBJ2-7; D is possibly TRBD2 (6 bases). Trimming removed 1 base from V and 0 bases from J, with 20 bases in between. The CDR3 totals 18 residues. The V gene's germline CDR1 is SGDLS and CDR2 YYNGEE. The CDR3 nucleotides read TGTGCCAGCAGCGTAAGCGATCGGCGGGGACCGCACTCCTACGAGCAGTACTTC. It codes for CASSVSDRRGPHSYEQYF.